Given below is one TCR beta chain in context. Its antigen is not yet known. These data originate in a study of CXCR3-negative and CXCR3-positive naive CD8 T cells (dated by TCRdb to the late 2010s). Concerning the study at large: In total, approximately 140 million TRB reads were obtained, which works out to roughly 1.5 +/- 0.3 million reads per library. The diversity and physicochemical repertoire analyses included some 11 donors pooled from two independent experiments. Naive subsets from about five donors and memory cells from 3 donors were included in the TRBV-TRBJ cluster analysis. Study-level results and caveats: Because surface CD5, which is linked to self-reactivity in mice, was comparable between the naive subsets, TCR interaction strength was also inferred from the physicochemical properties of TRB CDR3s. Similar TRBV-TRBJ usage was shown by naive CXCR3-negative and CXCR3-positive cells from the same donor, whereas distinct patterns were shown by memory cells. Both naive subsets had comparably high repertoire diversity, while memory CD8+ T cells had much lower repertoire diversity. Freshly isolated PBMCs were used for most assays because CXCR3 expression went down partially after cryopreservation. Compared with CXCR3-negative naive cells, CXCR3-positive naive cells had TRB CDR3s with higher hydrophobicity (lower Kidera factor 4), lower energy, and higher strength and volume indices.

From cysteine to phenylalanine, the CDR3 is 13 amino acids long. DNA is not on record. CDR1 SGHNT and CDR2 YENEEA are derived from the germline V gene. For each CD8+ T cell subset, flow sorting was done in triplicate, and some 300,000 cells per subset went directly into RLT lysis buffer. Naive CD8+ T cells were defined stringently as CD45RO-CCR7+CD27+CD95- to exclude memory contaminants. Standard density gradient centrifugation was used to isolate peripheral blood mononuclear cells from buffy coats. Naive CXCR3-negative and CXCR3-positive CD8+ T cells were flow-sorted using a FACSAria III. Total RNA was extracted from sorted cells using an RNeasy Mini Kit. The instrument given in TCRdb is NextSeq 550. The Human TCR Profiling Kit (MiLaboratory) was used to prepare UMI-labeled 5' RACE TRB cDNA libraries. cDNA synthesis used the entire amount of extracted RNA, and PCR amplification then used the entire amount of cDNA produced. Libraries were prepared in parallel with an identical number of PCR cycles. As for the authors' bioinformatics: With a requirement of at least two reads per UMI, MIGEC and MiXCR extracted about 48,000 +/- 9,800 unique UMI-labeled TRB cDNA molecules per library. On average, each library contained approximately 40,000 +/- 10,000 functional in-frame TRB CDR3 nucleotide clonotypes without stop codons. Diversity metrics, including normalized Shannon-Wiener and Chao1, were computed in VDJtools after downsampling to 5000 UMI-labeled TRB molecules per sample. VDJtools was used to calculate clonotype-size-weighted physicochemical properties of the central five CDR3 residues, namely interaction energy, strength, volume and Kidera factor 4. TCRdb reprocessed the sequencing reads and holds a single record per CDR3 protein sequence, with no DNA. The V and J calls were determined by TCRdb, not by the authors. In this sample's table one finds over 95,000 distinct CDR3 sequences. 0.35% to 0.4% of the sample is in the top ten clones.

The rearrangement combines TRBV11-3 with TRBJ2-1. The source is a human donor in good health. Some clones in this sample may be carry-over from other donors' samples. The sequenced material came from naive CXCR3+ CD8+ T cells from blood. This specimen's cell subset or site label, interpreted: CD45RO-CCR7+CD27+CD95- naive CD8+ T cells expressing CXCR3 (TNR3+). The CDR3 reads as follows: CASSLDGYNEQFF.